These 5 T cell receptor beta chains originate from one sample sequenced in a study of T cells in Graves' hyperthyroidism and ophthalmopathy. Amplification targeted TCR beta CDR3 regions from RNA transcripts. HTBI primers were used for first-round RT-PCR of the TCR CDR3. TCRdb passed the multiplex PCR reads through MiXCR, listing each CDR3 protein once. In the table there are 750,000 to 950,000 distinct CDR3 sequences, roughly 40% of which are singletons. Sequences were obtained from blood. The receptors shown here come from a young man with Graves' hyperthyroidism.

This clonotype was recorded many times. The V gene is TRBV7-9, the J gene TRBJ2-7; unclear D gene. CDR1 and CDR2 from the germline V gene are SEHNR and FQNEAQ (reference sequence). V shed 3 bases and J shed 1 base, with 13 bases lying between them. The CDR3 contains 15 residues. The CDR3 here is CASSFGSIRSYEQYF. CDR3 sequence (DNA): TGTGCCAGCAGCTTCGGCTCGATCCGATCCTACGAGCAGTACTTC. Full variable domain (outside the CDR3, taken from reference TRBV7-9 and TRBJ2-7): DTGVSQNPRHKITKRGQNVTFRCDPISEHNRLYWYRQTLGQGPEFLTYFQNEAQLEKSRLLSDRFSAERPKGSFSTLEIQRTEQGDSAMYLCASSFGSIRSYEQYFGPGTRLTVT.

This chain uses TRBV14 with TRBJ1-4; 9 nucleotides agree with TRBD1. In germline, CDR1 is SGHDN, CDR2 FVKESK. The CDR3 is made up of 15 amino acids. The V gene end was trimmed by 4 bases and the J gene end by 7 bases; junction bases not matched to a gene: 7. The CDR3 coding sequence is TGTGCCAGCAGCCCTTCGGACAGGGGAGCTGAAAAACTGTTTTTT. Amino acids: CASSPSDRGAEKLFF.

The V call is TRBV7-2, the J call TRBJ1-4; no definite D call. The CDR3 loop spans 13 amino acids. Trimming cost V 5 bases and J 9 bases, with 13 bases left between them. From germline, CDR1 is SGHTA and CDR2 FQGNSA. The CDR3 coding sequence is TGTGCCAGCAGCCCCCACGGGTCGCAAAAACTGTTTTTT. Protein product: CASSPHGSQKLFF.

The genes are TRBV10-3 and TRBJ1-5, with 8 bases matching TRBD1. Germline V gene data show CDR1 as ENHRY and CDR2 as SYGVKD. The CDR3 covers 15 residues. V gave up 10 bases and J gave up 6 bases; unmatched junction bases: 14. CDR3 DNA: TGTGCCAGCAGGCCAGGGGGCGACTCGATTCAGCCCCAGCATTTT. Amino acids: CASRPGGDSIQPQHF.

This clonotype was counted a single time. This sequence may be a read error, since a much larger clone differs from it by one base. The chain combines TRBV2 with TRBJ1-4, with a tentative D call TRBD1 (5 bases). V was shortened by 1 base and J by 3 bases, with 12 bases between the two germline ends. From germline, CDR1 is SNHLY and CDR2 FYNNEI. The CDR3 is 16 amino acids. The CDR3 sequence is CASSEGGAGPNEKLFF. CDR3 bases: TGTGCCAGCAGTGAAGGTGGGGCAGGGCCTAATGAAAAACTGTTTTTT.